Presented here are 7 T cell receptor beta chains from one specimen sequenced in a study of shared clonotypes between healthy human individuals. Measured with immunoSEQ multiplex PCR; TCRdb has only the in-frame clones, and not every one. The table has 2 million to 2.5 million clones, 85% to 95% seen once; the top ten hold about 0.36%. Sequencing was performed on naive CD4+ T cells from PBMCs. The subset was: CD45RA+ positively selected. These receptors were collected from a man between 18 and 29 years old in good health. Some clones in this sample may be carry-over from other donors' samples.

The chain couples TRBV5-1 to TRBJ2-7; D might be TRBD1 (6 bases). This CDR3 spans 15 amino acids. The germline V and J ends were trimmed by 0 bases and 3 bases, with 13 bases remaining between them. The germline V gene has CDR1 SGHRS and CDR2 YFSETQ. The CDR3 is CASSLGRGGYYEQYF. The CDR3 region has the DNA TGCGCCAGCAGCTTGGGCAGGGGTGGATACTACGAGCAGTACTTC.

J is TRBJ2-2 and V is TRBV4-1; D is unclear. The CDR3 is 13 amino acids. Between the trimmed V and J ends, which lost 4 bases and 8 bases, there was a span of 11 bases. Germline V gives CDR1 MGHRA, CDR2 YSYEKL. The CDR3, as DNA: TGCGCCAGCAGCCCTCCGAGAATAGGGGAGCTGTTTTTT. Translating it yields CASSPPRIGELFF.

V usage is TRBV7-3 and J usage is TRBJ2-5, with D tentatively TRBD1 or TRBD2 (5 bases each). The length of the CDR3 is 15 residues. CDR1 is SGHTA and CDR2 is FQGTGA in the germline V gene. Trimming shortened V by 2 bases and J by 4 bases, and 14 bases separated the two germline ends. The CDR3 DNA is TGTGCCAGCAGCTTACATGGCCGAGGGACAGAGACCCAGTACTTC. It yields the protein CASSLHGRGTETQYF. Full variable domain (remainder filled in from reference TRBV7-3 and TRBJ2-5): GAGVSQTPSNKVTEKGKYVELRCDPISGHTALYWYRQSLGQGPEFLIYFQGTGAADDSGLPNDRFFAVRPEGSVSTLKIQRTERGDSAVYLCASSLHGRGTETQYFGPGTRLLVL.

In DNA form, the CDR3 reads TGTGCCTGGAGTGTAGGGGGACAGGGGGCAAACATTCAGTACTTC. Its protein is CAWSVGGQGANIQYF. The V and J genes are TRBV30 and TRBJ2-4; 12 bases fit TRBD1. There are 15 residues in the CDR3. V was pared by 0 bases and J by 6 bases, with 3 bases of the junction left unmatched. Per germline, CDR1 GTSNPN and CDR2 SVGIG (reference sequence).

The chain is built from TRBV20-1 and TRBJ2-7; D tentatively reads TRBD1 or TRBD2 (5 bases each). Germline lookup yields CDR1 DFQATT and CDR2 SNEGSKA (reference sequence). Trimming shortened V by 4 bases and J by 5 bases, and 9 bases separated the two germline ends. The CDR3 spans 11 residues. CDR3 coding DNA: TGCAGTGCTACGAGGGGTCACGAGCAGTACTTC. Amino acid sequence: CSATRGHEQYF.

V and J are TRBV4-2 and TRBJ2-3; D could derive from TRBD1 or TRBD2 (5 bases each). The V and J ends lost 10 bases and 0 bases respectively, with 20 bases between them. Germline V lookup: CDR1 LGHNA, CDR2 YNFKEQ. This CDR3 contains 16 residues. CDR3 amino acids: CATSSRGATSTDTQYF. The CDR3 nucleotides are TGTGCCACTTCTTCCCGGGGCGCGACTAGCACAGATACGCAGTATTTT.

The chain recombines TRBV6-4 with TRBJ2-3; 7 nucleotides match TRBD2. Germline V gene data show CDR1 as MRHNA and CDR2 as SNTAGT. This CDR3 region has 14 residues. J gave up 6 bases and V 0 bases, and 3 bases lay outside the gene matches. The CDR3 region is CASSDSRGGDTQYF. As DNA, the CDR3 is TGTGCCAGCAGTGACTCTCGGGGAGGGGATACGCAGTATTTT.